This T cell receptor beta chain was observed in a study of cytomegalovirus exposure and HLA in healthy donors. General study results and limits: In a later analysis, HLA-associated TCR beta chains were more clonally expanded than equally common others.

This clone was observed a handful of times. Its antigen is undetermined. PCR employed 60 Vbeta and 13 Jbeta primers. Profiled with immunoSEQ multiplex PCR; TCRdb holds only in-frame clones, not every one. The sample consists of some 87,000 clones, approximately 56% of them appearing once. This clonotype was sampled from a woman aged 25-40 years in good health and CMV-seropositive. The sequencing input was PBMCs.

CDR3 DNA: TGCGCCAGCAGCTTGGAACAGAGCTCCTACAATGAGCAGTTCTTC. This translates into CASSLEQSSYNEQFF. V is TRBV5-1 and J is TRBJ2-1; D unclear. CDR1 and CDR2 (germline): SGHRS, YFSETQ. V was trimmed by 0 bases and J by 0 bases, leaving 7 bases between them. This CDR3 is 15 amino acids long. Complete variable domain (other parts from reference TRBV5-1 and TRBJ2-1): KAGVTQTPRYLIKTRGQQVTLSCSPISGHRSVSWYQQTPGQGLQFLFEYFSETQRNKGNFPGRFSGRQFSNSRSEMNVSTLELGDSALYLCASSLEQSSYNEQFFGPGTRLTVL.